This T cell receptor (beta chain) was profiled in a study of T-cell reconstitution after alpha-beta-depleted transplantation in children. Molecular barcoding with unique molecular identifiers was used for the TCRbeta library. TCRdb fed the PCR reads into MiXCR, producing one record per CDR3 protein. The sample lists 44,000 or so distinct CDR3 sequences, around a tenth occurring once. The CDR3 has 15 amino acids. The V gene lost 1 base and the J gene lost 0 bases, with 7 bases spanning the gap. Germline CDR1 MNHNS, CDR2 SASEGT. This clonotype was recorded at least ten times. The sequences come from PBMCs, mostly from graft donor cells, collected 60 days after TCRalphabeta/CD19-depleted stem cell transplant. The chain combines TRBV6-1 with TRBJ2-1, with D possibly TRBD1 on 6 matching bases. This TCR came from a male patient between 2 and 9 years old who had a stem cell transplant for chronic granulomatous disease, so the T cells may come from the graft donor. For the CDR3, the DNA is TGTGCCAGCAGTGAAGAGACAGGCTCCTACAATGAGCAGTTCTTC. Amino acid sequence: CASSEETGSYNEQFF.